This T cell receptor (beta chain) was obtained from a study of T cells in Graves' hyperthyroidism and ophthalmopathy. The germline CDR1 and CDR2 sequences are LNHDA and SQIVND (reference sequence). The ends lost 1 base at V and 1 base at J; junction bases unmatched: 2. This CDR3 comprises 15 residues. At least ten counts were recorded for this clonotype. Its antigen remains unknown. Study-level findings and limits: Most thyroid clonotypes that were expanded above 0.001 also turned up in blood.

Amplified regions were TCR beta CDR3 sequences from RNA transcripts. A set of HTBI primers served as the primers for a first-round RT-PCR of the TCR CDR3. TCRdb reprocessed the multiplex PCR reads via MiXCR and lists one record per CDR3 protein. The sample lists over 400,000 distinct CDR3 sequences, roughly 14% occurring once. The V gene is TRBV19, the J gene TRBJ2-5, with 8 bases aligning to TRBD2. The sample was blood. This TCR derives from a man in his late teens or twenties with Graves' ophthalmopathy. The CDR3 DNA is TGTGCCAGTAGTATAGCGGGGGGGTCCCAAGAGACCCAGTACTTC. Its protein product is CASSIAGGSQETQYF.